One and the same sample provided the 18 T cell receptor beta chains below, sequenced in a study of T cell changes during pregnancy in multiple sclerosis. Repertoires were generated with immunoSEQ multiplex PCR, while TCRdb's copy carries only in-frame clones and drops some. The data hold about 61,000 clones, with 93% observed a single time. The sample consisted of CD8+ T cells from peripheral blood mononuclear cells, taken in the third trimester of pregnancy. These receptor sequences come from a female donor with multiple sclerosis, enrolled in a pregnancy study.

V usage is TRBV7-9 and J usage is TRBJ2-4; possible D gene TRBD2, 5 bases. Trimming took 4 bases from V and 0 from J, leaving 7 bases between them. The CDR3 has 14 residues. The germline gives CDR1 SEHNR, CDR2 FQNEAQ (reference sequence). Here the CDR3 DNA reads TGTGCCAGCAGCTCTGGACTAGCCAAAAACATTCAGTACTTC. Residues: CASSSGLAKNIQYF.

The rearrangement joins TRBV4-3 to TRBJ2-2; the match to TRBD2 covers 10 bases. CDR1 and CDR2 from the germline V gene are LGHNA and YSLEER. This CDR3 is 21 amino acids long. Trimming removed 1 base from V and 3 bases from J; junction bases left unmatched: 17. The CDR3 loop reads CASSQVGKFGLAGAHTGELFF. The CDR3 nucleotides are TGCGCCAGCAGCCAAGTCGGAAAATTCGGGCTAGCGGGAGCACACACCGGGGAGCTGTTTTTT.

This chain links TRBV7-2 with TRBJ2-1, with 7 positions matching TRBD2. Germline V gene sequence: CDR1 SGHTA, CDR2 FQGNSA. The ends lost 5 bases at V and 7 bases at J; junction bases unmatched: 8. This CDR3 is 14 amino acids long. CDR3 sequence reads: CASSRGLVVNEQFF. CDR3 nucleotide sequence: TGTGCCAGCAGCCGAGGACTAGTTGTAAATGAGCAGTTCTTC.

This clone came up once. This chain links TRBV4-3 with TRBJ2-1; 8 bases agree with TRBD2. The CDR3 runs 16 residues. CDR1 LGHNA and CDR2 YSLEER come from the germline V gene. The trim removed 0 bases at V and 4 bases at J, leaving 5 bases unmatched. The chain's CDR3 is CASSQDGLAAYNEQFF. CDR3 in DNA: TGCGCCAGCAGCCAAGACGGACTAGCTGCTTACAATGAGCAGTTCTTC.

The chain couples TRBV5-4 to TRBJ1-1; D ambiguous. The CDR3 spans 13 residues. Germline loops: CDR1 SGHNT, CDR2 YYREEE (reference sequence). Trimming took off 2 bases at V and 6 bases at J, with 11 bases between the two ends. CDR3 in DNA: TGTGCCAGCAGCTTTGGGAGTGGGTCTGAAGCTTTCTTT. Protein: CASSFGSGSEAFF.

This clone has just one count. The DNA of the CDR3 is TGTGCCAGCAGCTTCAGGGTCGTTCCTGAAGCTTTCTTT. It encodes CASSFRVVPEAFF. The rearrangement links TRBV5-6 to TRBJ1-1; TRBD1 is a possible D gene (5 bases). CDR3 length: 13 residues. Trimming took 2 bases from V and 6 from J, leaving 11 bases between them. CDR1 and CDR2 from the germline V gene are SGHDT and YYEEEE.

The rearrangement links TRBV30 to TRBJ2-7, with D possibly being TRBD1 (5 bases). The CDR3 consists of 16 residues. Between the trimmed V and J ends, which lost 0 bases and 1 base, there was a span of 16 bases. Germline V gives CDR1 GTSNPN, CDR2 SVGIG (reference sequence). The CDR3 sequence is CAWSVSRQLTSYEQYF. The CDR3, as DNA: TGTGCCTGGAGTGTAAGCCGACAGCTAACTTCCTACGAGCAGTACTTC.

The chain is built from TRBV5-1 and TRBJ2-3; 7 bases are shared with TRBD2. With 3 bases clipped from V and 0 bases from J, the junction kept 4 bases outside the gene matches. CDR3 length equals 15 residues. CDR1 is SGHRS, CDR2 YFSETQ, per germline. The CDR3 loop reads CASSSGTTSTDTQYF. Written as DNA, the CDR3 is TGCGCCAGCAGCTCCGGGACTACAAGCACAGATACGCAGTATTTT. Full variable domain (missing parts from reference TRBV5-1 and TRBJ2-3): KAGVTQTPRYLIKTRGQQVTLSCSPISGHRSVSWYQQTPGQGLQFLFEYFSETQRNKGNFPGRFSGRQFSNSRSEMNVSTLELGDSALYLCASSSGTTSTDTQYFGPGTRLTVL.

V gene TRBV7-9 combines with J gene TRBJ2-7, with 7 bases identical to TRBD1. The trim removed 4 bases at V and 2 bases at J, leaving 5 bases unmatched. CDR3 length: 14 amino acids. Germline-derived CDR1 and CDR2 are SEHNR and FQNEAQ (reference sequence). The DNA for the CDR3 is TGTGCCAGCAGCTCAACCGGGACAGCCTACGAGCAGTACTTC. Translated, it gives CASSSTGTAYEQYF.

The chain is built from TRBV5-1 and TRBJ1-2; possibly TRBD1 for D (5 bases). The CDR3 sequence is 14 residues long. Germline values: CDR1 SGHRS, CDR2 YFSETQ. V lost 3 bases and J lost 3, with 12 bases in between. The CDR3 region has the DNA TGCGCCAGCAGCTGGACCGGGGGGGACTATGGCTACACCTTC. This translates into CASSWTGGDYGYTF.

The chain joins TRBV4-1 to TRBJ2-7; 9 bases are shared with TRBD2. Germline loops: CDR1 MGHRA, CDR2 YSYEKL. The CDR3 is 15 amino acids. Trimming cost V 3 bases and J 0 bases; bases outside gene matches: 3. The CDR3 nucleotides read TGCGCCAGCAGCCACCTTAGCGGGAGCTCCTACGAGCAGTACTTC. This encodes CASSHLSGSSYEQYF.

The chain couples TRBV27 to TRBJ1-2, with TRBD1 as a possible D gene (5 bases). V was shortened by 7 bases and J by 5 bases, with 20 bases between the two germline ends. This CDR3 region has 15 residues. CDR1 and CDR2 from the germline V gene are MNHEY and SMNVEV (reference sequence). The CDR3 protein is CASTTRGGGEYGYTF. The CDR3 DNA sequence: TGTGCCAGCACTACCCGGGGCGGGGGGGAGTATGGCTACACCTTC.

The rearrangement uses TRBV29-1 and TRBJ2-2; D is uncertain. Germline values: CDR1 SQVTM, CDR2 ANQGSEA. Trimming removed 5 bases from V and 1 base from J, with 5 bases in between. The CDR3 runs 12 residues. CDR3 loop: CSVSLNTGELFF. DNA of the CDR3: TGCAGCGTTTCCCTGAACACCGGGGAGCTGTTTTTT.

The V and J genes are TRBV6-1 and TRBJ2-7; 11 bases are shared with TRBD1. Germline V lookup: CDR1 MNHNS, CDR2 SASEGT. The CDR3 sequence is 14 residues long. V lost 8 bases and J lost 4; bases outside the gene matches: 7. This CDR3 reads CASGTGTGGYEQYF. For the CDR3, the DNA is TGTGCCAGCGGGACCGGGACAGGGGGATACGAGCAGTACTTC.

This CDR3 is CASSFSSSYEQYF. The CDR3 DNA sequence: TGTGCCAGCAGCTTTTCGAGCTCCTACGAGCAGTACTTC. This sequence joins TRBV7-6 and TRBJ2-7; D not certain. From germline, CDR1 is SGHVS and CDR2 FNYEAQ. V was trimmed by 3 bases and J by 0 bases, leaving 6 bases between them. CDR3 length: 13 amino acids.

The chain joins TRBV7-8 to TRBJ1-5; 11 bases match TRBD1. This CDR3 is built from 16 residues. Per the germline V gene, CDR1 is SGHVS and CDR2 is FQNEAQ. Trimming took 2 bases from V and 7 from J; bases not matched to a gene: 7. DNA for the CDR3: TGTGCCAGCAGCTTAAGCGGACAGGGGGCAGCACAGCCCCAGCATTTT. Its protein product is CASSLSGQGAAQPQHF.

This chain connects TRBV19 to TRBJ1-5; D not resolved. This CDR3 is built from 15 residues. Trimming stripped 5 bases from V and 3 bases from J, with 14 bases between. Germline-derived CDR1 and CDR2 are LNHDA and SQIVND (reference sequence). CDR3 in DNA: TGTGCCAGTAGTCCAGGCGAAGGTCCCAATCAGCCCCAGCATTTT. It codes for CASSPGEGPNQPQHF.

CDR3 in amino acids: CASSTSISGIQETQYF. CDR3 bases: TGTGCCAGTAGTACCTCGATCAGCGGGATACAAGAGACCCAGTACTTC. The chain links TRBV19 to TRBJ2-5; 7 bases align to TRBD2. This CDR3 has 16 residues. With 4 bases clipped from V and 2 bases from J, the junction kept 10 bases outside the gene matches. Germline V gene sequence: CDR1 LNHDA, CDR2 SQIVND (reference sequence).